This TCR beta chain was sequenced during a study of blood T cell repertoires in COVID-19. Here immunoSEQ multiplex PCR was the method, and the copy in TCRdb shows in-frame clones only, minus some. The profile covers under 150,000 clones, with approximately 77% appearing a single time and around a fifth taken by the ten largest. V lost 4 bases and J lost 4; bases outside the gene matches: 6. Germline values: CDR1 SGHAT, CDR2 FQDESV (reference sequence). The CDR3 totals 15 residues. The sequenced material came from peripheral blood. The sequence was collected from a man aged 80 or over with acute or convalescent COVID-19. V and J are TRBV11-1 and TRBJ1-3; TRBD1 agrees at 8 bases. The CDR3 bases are TGTGCCAGCAGCTCGGGACAGGCGCACGGAAACACCATATATTTT. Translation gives CASSSGQAHGNTIYF.